The 5 T cell receptor beta chains reported below all come from one sample, sequenced in a study of technical replicates of blood from a handful of donors (TCRdb year 2017). Receptors were amplified or captured by the immunoSEQ multiplex PCR assay. The table comes from immuneACCESS by way of TCRdb, which keeps in-frame sequences with V and J called. Part of the clones is missing from these tables; in studies checked, under half for an unresolved V gene and the rest for unknown reasons. Across this sample there are about 90,000 clones, with just under 95% seen only once. The biggest ten clones account for under 0.3% of the sample. Material: T cells isolated from PBMCs. Receptors originate from a human donor in good health.

This sequence joins TRBV5-1 and TRBJ2-6; tentatively, D is TRBD1 (5 bases). V lost 4 bases to trimming and J lost 6 bases, with 14 bases between them. This CDR3 contains 15 residues. Per germline, CDR1 SGHRS and CDR2 YFSETQ. The CDR3 is CASSPQGSEANVLTF. DNA for the CDR3: TGCGCCAGCAGCCCTCAGGGAAGCGAGGCCAACGTCCTGACTTTC.

V is TRBV13 and J is TRBJ1-3; D gene unclear. The CDR3 totals 15 residues. V dropped 5 bases and J dropped 1 base, with 12 bases sitting between them. Germline V gene sequence: CDR1 PRHDT, CDR2 FYEKMQ (reference sequence). CDR3 loop: CASSPAGTSGNTIYF. CDR3 DNA sequence: TGTGCCAGCAGCCCAGCGGGTACTTCTGGAAACACCATATATTTT.

V is TRBV30 and J is TRBJ2-1; TRBD2 agrees at 12 bases. V was clipped by 3 bases and J by 4 bases; unmatched bases: 10. The CDR3 has 17 amino acids. Germline lookup yields CDR1 GTSNPN and CDR2 SVGIG (reference sequence). In DNA, the CDR3 is TGTGCCTGGAGCGATCTAAGGACTAGCGGGGCTTACAATGAGCAGTTCTTC. Its translation: CAWSDLRTSGAYNEQFF.

The V and J genes are TRBV5-4 and TRBJ2-7, with 12 positions matching TRBD2. The CDR3 has 15 residues. With 4 bases clipped from V and 2 bases from J, the junction kept 4 bases outside the gene matches. Germline V lookup: CDR1 SGHNT, CDR2 YYREEE (reference sequence). The CDR3, as DNA: TGTGCCAGCAGCCCGGGACTAGCGGGTACCTACGAGCAGTACTTC. It specifies CASSPGLAGTYEQYF.

V gene TRBV28 combines with J gene TRBJ2-7, with TRBD2 matching 11 bases. In germline, CDR1 is MDHEN, CDR2 SYDVKM. The junction had 14 bases not matched to a gene; V was cut back by 7 bases and J by 9 bases. The CDR3 is 15 residues long. CDR3 amino acids: CASTERLAGLPPQYF. The DNA for the CDR3 is TGTGCCAGCACCGAAAGACTAGCGGGACTTCCTCCGCAGTACTTC.